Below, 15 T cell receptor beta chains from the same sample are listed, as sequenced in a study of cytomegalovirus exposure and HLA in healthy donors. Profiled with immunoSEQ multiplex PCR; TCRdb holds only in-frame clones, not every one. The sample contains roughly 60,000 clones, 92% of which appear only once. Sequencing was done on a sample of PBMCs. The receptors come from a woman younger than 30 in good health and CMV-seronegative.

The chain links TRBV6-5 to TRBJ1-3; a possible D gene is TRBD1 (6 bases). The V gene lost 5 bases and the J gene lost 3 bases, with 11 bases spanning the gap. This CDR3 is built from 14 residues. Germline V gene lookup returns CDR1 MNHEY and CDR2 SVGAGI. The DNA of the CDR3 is TGTGCCAGCAGTAAAACAGGGAATGGAAACACCATATATTTT. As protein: CASSKTGNGNTIYF.

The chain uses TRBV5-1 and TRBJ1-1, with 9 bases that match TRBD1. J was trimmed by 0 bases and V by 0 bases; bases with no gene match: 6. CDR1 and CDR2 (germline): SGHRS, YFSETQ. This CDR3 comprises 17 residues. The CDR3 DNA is TGCGCCAGCAGCTTGGCCCCGGGACAGGGCCTGAACACTGAAGCTTTCTTT. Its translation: CASSLAPGQGLNTEAFF.

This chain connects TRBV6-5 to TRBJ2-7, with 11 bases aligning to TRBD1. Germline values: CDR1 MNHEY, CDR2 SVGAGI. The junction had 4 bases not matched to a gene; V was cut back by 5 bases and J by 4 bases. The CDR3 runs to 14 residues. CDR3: CASSPGQGAYEQYF. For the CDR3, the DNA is TGTGCCAGCAGTCCCGGACAGGGGGCGTACGAGCAGTACTTC.

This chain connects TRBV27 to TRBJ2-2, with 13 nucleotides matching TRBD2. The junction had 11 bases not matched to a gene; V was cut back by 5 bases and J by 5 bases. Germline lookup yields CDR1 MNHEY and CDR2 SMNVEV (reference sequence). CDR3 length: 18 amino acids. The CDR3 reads CASSPGLAGSFRTGELFF. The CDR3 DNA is TGTGCCAGCAGTCCGGGACTAGCGGGAAGTTTTAGGACCGGGGAGCTGTTTTTT.

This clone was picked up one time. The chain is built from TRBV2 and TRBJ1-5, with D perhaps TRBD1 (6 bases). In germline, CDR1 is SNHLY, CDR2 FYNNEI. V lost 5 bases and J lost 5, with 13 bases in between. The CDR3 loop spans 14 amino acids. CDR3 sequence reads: CASSHQTGHQPQHF. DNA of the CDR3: TGTGCCAGCAGTCATCAGACAGGCCATCAGCCCCAGCATTTT.

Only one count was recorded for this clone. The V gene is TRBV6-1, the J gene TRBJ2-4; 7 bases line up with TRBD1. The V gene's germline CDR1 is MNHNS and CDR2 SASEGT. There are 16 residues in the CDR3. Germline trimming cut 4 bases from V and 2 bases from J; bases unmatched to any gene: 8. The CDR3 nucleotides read TGTGCCAGCAGTGTTGGGTTGACAGGGACCAAAAACATTCAGTACTTC. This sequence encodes CASSVGLTGTKNIQYF.

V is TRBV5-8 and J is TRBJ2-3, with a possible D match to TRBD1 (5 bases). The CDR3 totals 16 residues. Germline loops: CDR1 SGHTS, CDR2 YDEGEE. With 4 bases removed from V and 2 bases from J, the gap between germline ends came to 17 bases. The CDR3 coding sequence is TGTGCCAGCAGCCGTGACAGAAAATCCCCCACAGATACGCAGTATTTT. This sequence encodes CASSRDRKSPTDTQYF.

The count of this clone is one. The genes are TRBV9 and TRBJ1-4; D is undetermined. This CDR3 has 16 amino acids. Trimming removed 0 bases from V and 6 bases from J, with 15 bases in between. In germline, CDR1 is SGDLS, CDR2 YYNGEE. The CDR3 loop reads CASSVGIGLEDEKLFF. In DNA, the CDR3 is TGTGCCAGCAGCGTAGGGATCGGCTTGGAGGATGAAAAACTGTTTTTT.

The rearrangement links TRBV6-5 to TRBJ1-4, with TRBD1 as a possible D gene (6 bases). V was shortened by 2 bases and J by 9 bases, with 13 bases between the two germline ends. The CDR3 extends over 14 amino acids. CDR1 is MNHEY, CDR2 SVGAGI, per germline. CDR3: CASSYAPGEQKLFF. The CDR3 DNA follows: TGTGCCAGCAGTTACGCCCCAGGGGAGCAAAAACTGTTTTTT.

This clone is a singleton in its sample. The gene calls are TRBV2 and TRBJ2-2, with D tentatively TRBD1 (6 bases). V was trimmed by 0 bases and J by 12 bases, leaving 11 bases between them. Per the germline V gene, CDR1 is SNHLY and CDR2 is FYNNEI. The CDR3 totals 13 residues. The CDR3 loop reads CASSEAQQGKLFF. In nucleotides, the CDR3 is TGTGCCAGCAGTGAAGCTCAACAGGGCAAGCTGTTTTTT.

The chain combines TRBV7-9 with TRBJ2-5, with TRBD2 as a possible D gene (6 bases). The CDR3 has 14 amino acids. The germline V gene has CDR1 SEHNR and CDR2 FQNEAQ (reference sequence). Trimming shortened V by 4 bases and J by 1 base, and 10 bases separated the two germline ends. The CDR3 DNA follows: TGTGCCAGCAGCTACTCGCGGGGCCAAGAGACCCAGTACTTC. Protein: CASSYSRGQETQYF.

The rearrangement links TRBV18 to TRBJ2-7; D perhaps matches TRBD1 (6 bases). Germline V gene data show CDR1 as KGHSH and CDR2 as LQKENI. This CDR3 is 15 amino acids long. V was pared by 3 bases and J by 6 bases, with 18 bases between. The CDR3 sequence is CASSPYPTRGSEQYF. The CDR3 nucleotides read TGTGCCAGCTCACCTTACCCCACCAGGGGTTCCGAGCAGTACTTC. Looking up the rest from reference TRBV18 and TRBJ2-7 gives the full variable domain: NAGVMQNPRHLVRRRGQEARLRCSPMKGHSHVYWYRQLPEEGLKFMVYLQKENIIDESGMPKERFSAEFPKEGPSILRIQQVVRGDSAAYFCASSPYPTRGSEQYFGPGTRLTVT.

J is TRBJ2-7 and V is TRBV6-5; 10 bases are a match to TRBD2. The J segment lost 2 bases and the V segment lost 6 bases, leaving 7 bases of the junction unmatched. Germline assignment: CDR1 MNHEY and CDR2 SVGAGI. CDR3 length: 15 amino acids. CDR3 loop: CASSPVLAGTYEQYF. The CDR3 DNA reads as TGTGCCAGCAGCCCAGTACTAGCGGGGACCTACGAGCAGTACTTC.

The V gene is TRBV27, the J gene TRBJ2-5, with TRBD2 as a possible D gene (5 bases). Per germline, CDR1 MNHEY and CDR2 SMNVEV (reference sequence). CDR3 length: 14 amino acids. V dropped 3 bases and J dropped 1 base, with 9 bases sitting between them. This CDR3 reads CASSFSGPQETQYF. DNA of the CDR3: TGTGCCAGCAGTTTCAGCGGACCCCAAGAGACCCAGTACTTC.

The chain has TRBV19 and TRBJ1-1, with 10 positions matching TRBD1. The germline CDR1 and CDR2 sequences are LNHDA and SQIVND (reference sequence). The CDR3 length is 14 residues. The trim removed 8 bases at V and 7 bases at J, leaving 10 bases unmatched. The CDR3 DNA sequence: TGTGCCAGTGTAAGAGCGGGGACAGGGGTTGAAGCTTTCTTT. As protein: CASVRAGTGVEAFF.